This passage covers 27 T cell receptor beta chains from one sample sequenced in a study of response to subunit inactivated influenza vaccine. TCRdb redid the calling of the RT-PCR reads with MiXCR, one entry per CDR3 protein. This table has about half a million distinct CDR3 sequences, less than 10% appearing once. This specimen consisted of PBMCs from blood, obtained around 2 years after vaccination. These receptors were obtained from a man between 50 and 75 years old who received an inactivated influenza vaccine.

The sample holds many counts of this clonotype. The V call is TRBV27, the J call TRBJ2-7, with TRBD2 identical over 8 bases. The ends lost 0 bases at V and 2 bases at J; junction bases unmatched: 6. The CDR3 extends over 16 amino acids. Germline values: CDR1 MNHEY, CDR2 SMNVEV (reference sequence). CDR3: CASSLSYGSGAYEQYF. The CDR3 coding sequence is TGTGCCAGCAGTTTATCGTACGGTAGCGGGGCCTACGAGCAGTACTTC.

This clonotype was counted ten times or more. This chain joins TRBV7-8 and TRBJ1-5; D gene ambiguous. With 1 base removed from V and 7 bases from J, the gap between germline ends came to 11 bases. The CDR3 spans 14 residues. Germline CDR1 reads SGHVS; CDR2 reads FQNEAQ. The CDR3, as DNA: TGTGCCAGCAGCTTAGGCCGGGCAGGCCAGCCCCAGCATTTT. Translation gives CASSLGRAGQPQHF.

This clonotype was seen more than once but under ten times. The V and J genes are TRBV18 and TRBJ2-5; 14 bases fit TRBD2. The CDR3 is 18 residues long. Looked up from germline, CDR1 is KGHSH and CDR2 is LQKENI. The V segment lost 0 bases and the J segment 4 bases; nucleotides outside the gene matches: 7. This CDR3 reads CASSPPATSGRAGETQYF. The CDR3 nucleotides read TGTGCCAGCTCACCACCGGCGACTAGCGGGAGGGCCGGAGAGACCCAGTACTTC.

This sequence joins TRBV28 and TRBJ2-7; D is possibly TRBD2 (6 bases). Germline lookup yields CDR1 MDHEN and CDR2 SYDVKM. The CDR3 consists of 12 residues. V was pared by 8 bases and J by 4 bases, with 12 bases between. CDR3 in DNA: TGTGCCAGCCAGGCGGGATTGTACGAGCAGTACTTC. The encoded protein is CASQAGLYEQYF.

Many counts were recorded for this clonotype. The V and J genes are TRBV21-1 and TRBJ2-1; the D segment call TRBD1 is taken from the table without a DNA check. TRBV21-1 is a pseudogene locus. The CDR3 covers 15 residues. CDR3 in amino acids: CASSKDPPPTGTDDF. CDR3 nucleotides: TGTGCCAGCAGCAAAGACCCCCCCCCGACCGGGACAGATGACTTC.

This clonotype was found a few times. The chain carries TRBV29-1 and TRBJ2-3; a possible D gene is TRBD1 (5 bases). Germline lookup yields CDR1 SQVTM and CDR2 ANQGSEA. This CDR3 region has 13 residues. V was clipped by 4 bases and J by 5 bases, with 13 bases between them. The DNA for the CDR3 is TGCAGCGTTGGGTCCAGGGTGGGAGATACGCAGTATTTT. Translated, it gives CSVGSRVGDTQYF.

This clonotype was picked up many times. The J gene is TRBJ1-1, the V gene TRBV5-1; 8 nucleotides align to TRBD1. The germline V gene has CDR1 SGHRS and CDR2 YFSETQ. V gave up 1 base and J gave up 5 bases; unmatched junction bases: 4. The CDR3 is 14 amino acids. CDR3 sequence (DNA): TGCGCCAGCAGCTTGACAGGGGGGTATACTGAAGCTTTCTTT. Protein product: CASSLTGGYTEAFF. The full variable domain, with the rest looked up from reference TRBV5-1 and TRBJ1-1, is KAGVTQTPRYLIKTRGQQVTLSCSPISGHRSVSWYQQTPGQGLQFLFEYFSETQRNKGNFPGRFSGRQFSNSRSEMNVSTLELGDSALYLCASSLTGGYTEAFFGQGTRLTVV.

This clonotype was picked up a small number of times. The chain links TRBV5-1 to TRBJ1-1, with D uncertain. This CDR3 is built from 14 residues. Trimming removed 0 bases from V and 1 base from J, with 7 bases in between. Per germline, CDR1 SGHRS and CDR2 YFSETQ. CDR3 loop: CASSLDSSNTEAFF. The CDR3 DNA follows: TGCGCCAGCAGCTTGGACAGTTCGAACACTGAAGCTTTCTTT.

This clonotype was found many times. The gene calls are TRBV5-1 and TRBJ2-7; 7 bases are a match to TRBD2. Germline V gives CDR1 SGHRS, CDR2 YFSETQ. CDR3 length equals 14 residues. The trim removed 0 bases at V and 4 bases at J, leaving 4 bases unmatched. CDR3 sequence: CASSLESGGYEQYF. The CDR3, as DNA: TGCGCCAGCAGCTTGGAGTCGGGGGGTTACGAGCAGTACTTC.

CDR3 sequence: CASSYSGEAGSPLHF. The CDR3 DNA reads TGTGCCAGCAGTTACTCCGGTGAGGCCGGTTCACCCCTCCACTTT. The genes are TRBV6-5 and TRBJ1-6; unclear D gene. The germline V gene has CDR1 MNHEY and CDR2 SVGAGI. The V end lost 0 bases, the J end lost 9 bases, and 12 bases lay between the germline ends. This CDR3 region has 15 residues.

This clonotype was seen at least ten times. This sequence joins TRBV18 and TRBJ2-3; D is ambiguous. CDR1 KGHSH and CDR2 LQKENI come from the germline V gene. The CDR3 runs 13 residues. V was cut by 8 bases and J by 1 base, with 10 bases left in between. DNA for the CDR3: TGTGCCAGCAGCCCTCTTGGCACAGATACGCAGTATTTT. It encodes CASSPLGTDTQYF. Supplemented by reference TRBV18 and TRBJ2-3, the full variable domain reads NAGVMQNPRHLVRRRGQEARLRCSPMKGHSHVYWYRQLPEEGLKFMVYLQKENIIDESGMPKERFSAEFPKEGPSILRIQQVVRGDSAAYFCASSPLGTDTQYFGPGTRLTVL.

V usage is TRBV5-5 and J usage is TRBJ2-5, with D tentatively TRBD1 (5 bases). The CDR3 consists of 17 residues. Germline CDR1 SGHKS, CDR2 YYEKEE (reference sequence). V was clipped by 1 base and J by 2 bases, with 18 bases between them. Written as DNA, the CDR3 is TGTGCCAGCAGCTTGAGTAGGGGCCACTCCGGACAAGAGACCCAGTACTTC. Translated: CASSLSRGHSGQETQYF.

CDR3 coding DNA: TGTGCCAGCAGCTTCCCGGGACGGTACAATGAGCAGTTCTTC. Translating gives CASSFPGRYNEQFF. This rearrangement joins TRBV7-2 to TRBJ2-1; TRBD1 or TRBD2 may be the D gene (5 bases each). CDR3 length: 14 residues. Trimming removed 3 bases at V and 4 bases at J, with 10 bases between. CDR1 is SGHTA, CDR2 FQGNSA, per germline.

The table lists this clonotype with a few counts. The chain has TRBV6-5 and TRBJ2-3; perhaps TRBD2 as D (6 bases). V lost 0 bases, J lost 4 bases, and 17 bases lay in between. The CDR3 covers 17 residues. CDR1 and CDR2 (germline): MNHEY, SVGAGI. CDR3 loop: CASSYSWRGGRADTQYF. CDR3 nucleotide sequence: TGTGCCAGCAGTTACTCGTGGCGGGGAGGCAGAGCAGATACGCAGTATTTT.

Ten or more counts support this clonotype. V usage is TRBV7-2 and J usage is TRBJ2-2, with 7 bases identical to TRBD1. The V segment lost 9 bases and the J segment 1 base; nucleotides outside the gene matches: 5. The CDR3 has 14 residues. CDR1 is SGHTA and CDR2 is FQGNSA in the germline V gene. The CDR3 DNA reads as TGTGCCAGTAACAGGGGCAGGAACACCGGGGAGCTGTTTTTT. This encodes CASNRGRNTGELFF.

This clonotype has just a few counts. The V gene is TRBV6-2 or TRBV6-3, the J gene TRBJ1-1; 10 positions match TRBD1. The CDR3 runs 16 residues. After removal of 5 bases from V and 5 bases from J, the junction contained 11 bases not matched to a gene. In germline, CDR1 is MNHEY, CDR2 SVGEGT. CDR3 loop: CASSRTWGTGATEAFF. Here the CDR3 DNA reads TGTGCCAGCAGTCGTACGTGGGGGACAGGGGCGACTGAAGCTTTCTTT.

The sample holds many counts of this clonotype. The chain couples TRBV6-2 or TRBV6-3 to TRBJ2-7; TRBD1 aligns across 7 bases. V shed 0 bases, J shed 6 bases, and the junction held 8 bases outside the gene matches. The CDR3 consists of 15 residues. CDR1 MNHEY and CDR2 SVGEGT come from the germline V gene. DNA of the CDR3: TGTGCCAGCAGTTACTCGAAGACAGGGAACGGCGAGCAGTACTTC. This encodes CASSYSKTGNGEQYF.

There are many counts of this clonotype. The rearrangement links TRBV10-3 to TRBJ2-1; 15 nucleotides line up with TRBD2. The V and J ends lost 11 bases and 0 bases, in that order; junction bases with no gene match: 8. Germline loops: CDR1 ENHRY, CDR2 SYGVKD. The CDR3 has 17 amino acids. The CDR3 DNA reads TGTGCCTCCTCGGGACTAGCGGGAGGAAGCTCCTACAATGAGCAGTTCTTC. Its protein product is CASSGLAGGSSYNEQFF.

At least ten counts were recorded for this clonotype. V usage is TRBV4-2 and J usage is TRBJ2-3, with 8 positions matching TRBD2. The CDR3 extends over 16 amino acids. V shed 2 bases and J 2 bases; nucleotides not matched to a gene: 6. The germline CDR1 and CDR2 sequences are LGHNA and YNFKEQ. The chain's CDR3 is CASSQSGGGHTDTQYF. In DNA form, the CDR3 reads TGTGCCAGCAGCCAATCGGGCGGGGGGCACACAGATACGCAGTATTTT.

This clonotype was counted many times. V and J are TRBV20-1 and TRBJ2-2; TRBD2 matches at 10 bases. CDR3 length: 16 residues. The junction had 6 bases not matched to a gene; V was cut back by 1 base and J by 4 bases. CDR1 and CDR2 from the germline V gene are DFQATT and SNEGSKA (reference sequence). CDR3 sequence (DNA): TGCAGTGCTAGAGGTTCACTAGCGGGGCTCACCGGGGAGCTGTTTTTT. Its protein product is CSARGSLAGLTGELFF.

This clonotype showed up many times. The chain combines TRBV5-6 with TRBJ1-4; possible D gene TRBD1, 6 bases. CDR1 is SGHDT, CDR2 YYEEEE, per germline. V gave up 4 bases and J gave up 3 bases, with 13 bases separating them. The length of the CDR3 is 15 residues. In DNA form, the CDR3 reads TGTGCCAGCAGCCCCTTACAGGGACCTAATGAAAAACTGTTTTTT. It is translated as CASSPLQGPNEKLFF.

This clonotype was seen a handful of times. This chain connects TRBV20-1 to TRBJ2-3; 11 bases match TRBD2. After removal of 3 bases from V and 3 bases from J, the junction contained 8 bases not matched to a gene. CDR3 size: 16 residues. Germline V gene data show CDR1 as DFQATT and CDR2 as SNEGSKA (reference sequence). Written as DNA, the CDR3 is TGCAGTGCTAGGAAACTAGCGGGAGTAAAAACAGATACGCAGTATTTT. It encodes CSARKLAGVKTDTQYF.

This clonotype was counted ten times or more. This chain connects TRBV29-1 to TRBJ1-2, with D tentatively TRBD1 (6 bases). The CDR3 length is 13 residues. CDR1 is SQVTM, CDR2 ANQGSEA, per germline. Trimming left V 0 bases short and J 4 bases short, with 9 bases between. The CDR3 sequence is CSVEDRGAYGYTF. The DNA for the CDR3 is TGCAGCGTTGAAGACCGGGGGGCCTATGGCTACACCTTC.

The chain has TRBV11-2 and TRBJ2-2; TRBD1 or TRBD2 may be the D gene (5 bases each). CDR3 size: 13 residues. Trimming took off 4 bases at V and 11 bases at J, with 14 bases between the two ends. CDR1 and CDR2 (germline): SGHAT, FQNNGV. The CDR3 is CASSYGTLGELFF. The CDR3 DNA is TGTGCCAGCAGCTATGGGACCCTCGGTGAGCTGTTTTTT.

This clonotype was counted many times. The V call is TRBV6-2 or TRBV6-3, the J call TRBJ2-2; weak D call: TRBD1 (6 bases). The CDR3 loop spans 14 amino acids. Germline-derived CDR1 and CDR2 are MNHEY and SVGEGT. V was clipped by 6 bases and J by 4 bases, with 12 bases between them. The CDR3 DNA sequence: TGTGCCAGCAGCAGAACAGGGCCCACCGGGGAGCTGTTTTTT. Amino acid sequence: CASSRTGPTGELFF.

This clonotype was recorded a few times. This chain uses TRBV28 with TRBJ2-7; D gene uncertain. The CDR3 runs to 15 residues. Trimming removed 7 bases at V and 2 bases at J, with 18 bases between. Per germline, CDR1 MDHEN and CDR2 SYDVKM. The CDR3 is CASTTSLRSTYEQYF. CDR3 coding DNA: TGTGCCAGCACCACCTCTCTACGGAGTACCTACGAGCAGTACTTC.

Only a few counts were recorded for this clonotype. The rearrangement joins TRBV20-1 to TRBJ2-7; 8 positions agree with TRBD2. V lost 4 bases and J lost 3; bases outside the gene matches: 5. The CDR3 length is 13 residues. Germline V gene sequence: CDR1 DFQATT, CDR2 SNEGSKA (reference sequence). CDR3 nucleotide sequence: TGCAGTGCTAACCCGGGGGGGCTCTACGAGCAGTACTTC. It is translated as CSANPGGLYEQYF.